The 17 T cell receptor beta chains reported below all come from one sample, sequenced in a study of control samples from healthy donors and cancer patients. The table came from immunoSEQ multiplex PCR; TCRdb's copy has only in-frame clones and leaves some out. The data contain more than 95,000 clones, approximately 83% of them seen just once; the ten biggest clones take up around 13%. The sequenced sample was blood. The receptor set was obtained from a woman aged 50 to 65 in good health.

V is TRBV6-6 and J is TRBJ2-3; TRBD1 agrees at 10 bases. This CDR3 spans 15 amino acids. The J segment lost 3 bases and the V segment lost 6 bases, leaving 6 bases of the junction unmatched. CDR1 MNHNY and CDR2 SVGAGI come from the germline V gene (reference sequence). The CDR3 region has the DNA TGTGCCAGCAGCCAAGACAGGGGGCGGACAGATACGCAGTATTTT. Encoded protein: CASSQDRGRTDTQYF.

The rearrangement links TRBV19 to TRBJ2-7, with D possibly being TRBD1 (6 bases). The germline V and J ends were trimmed by 3 bases and 7 bases, with 16 bases remaining between them. The CDR3 sequence is 14 residues long. Germline V gene lookup returns CDR1 LNHDA and CDR2 SQIVND (reference sequence). The CDR3 sequence is CASSIPGRGQEQYF. CDR3 nucleotides: TGTGCCAGTAGTATTCCGGGCAGGGGTCAGGAGCAGTACTTC. Based on the CDR3 plus reference TRBV19 and TRBJ2-7, the full variable domain is DGGITQSPKYLFRKEGQNVTLSCEQNLNHDAMYWYRQDPGQGLRLIYYSQIVNDFQKGDIAEGYSVSREKKESFPLTVTSAQKNPTAFYLCASSIPGRGQEQYFGPGTRLTVT.

Only a few counts were recorded for this clone. The chain carries TRBV3-1 (or the pseudogene TRBV3-2) and TRBJ2-5; a possible D gene is TRBD1 (5 bases). The CDR3 spans 17 residues. V was clipped by 0 bases and J by 4 bases, with 18 bases between them. Per the germline V gene, CDR1 is LGHDT and CDR2 is YNNKEL (reference sequence). CDR3 residues: CASSQDRFKGPGETQYF. CDR3 sequence (DNA): TGTGCCAGCAGCCAAGATAGGTTTAAGGGGCCCGGAGAGACCCAGTACTTC.

The gene calls are TRBV5-6 and TRBJ1-4, with D unresolved. Between the trimmed V and J ends, which lost 6 bases and 8 bases, there was a span of 20 bases. Germline V lookup: CDR1 SGHDT, CDR2 YYEEEE. This CDR3 has 15 residues. The DNA of the CDR3 is TGTGCCAGCACTCACTCGGCCACGGGGAACGAAAAACTGTTTTTT. This translates into CASTHSATGNEKLFF. The entire variable domain, with the rest obtained from reference TRBV5-6 and TRBJ1-4, is as follows: DAGVTQSPTHLIKTRGQQVTLRCSPKSGHDTVSWYQQALGQGPQFIFQYYEEEERQRGNFPDRFSGHQFPNYSSELNVNALLLGDSALYLCASTHSATGNEKLFFGSGTQLSVL.

The chain uses TRBV19 and TRBJ2-3; D may be TRBD2 (6 bases). Germline loops: CDR1 LNHDA, CDR2 SQIVND (reference sequence). Between the trimmed V and J ends, which lost 5 bases and 2 bases, there was a span of 14 bases. The CDR3 runs to 15 residues. CDR3 nucleotides: TGTGCCAGTAGTCGGAGGGACGGATTCACAGATACGCAGTATTTT. This codes for CASSRRDGFTDTQYF.

The chain is built from TRBV4-1 and TRBJ1-2, with 8 bases fitting TRBD1. From germline, CDR1 is MGHRA and CDR2 YSYEKL. V lost 1 base to trimming and J lost 2 bases; unmatched junction nucleotides: 12. The CDR3 totals 18 residues. The CDR3 protein is CASSQAPSGTGDNYGYTF. CDR3 sequence (DNA): TGCGCCAGCAGCCAAGCACCATCCGGGACAGGAGACAACTATGGCTACACCTTC.

The chain combines TRBV5-1 with TRBJ2-7; D call uncertain. Germline lookup yields CDR1 SGHRS and CDR2 YFSETQ. The V gene lost 4 bases and the J gene lost 5 bases, with 13 bases spanning the gap. The CDR3 totals 13 residues. The CDR3 sequence is CASSTARSNEQYF. In DNA, the CDR3 is TGCGCCAGCAGCACCGCGCGGTCCAACGAGCAGTACTTC.

The rearrangement joins TRBV7-3 to TRBJ2-3; D perhaps matches TRBD1 (5 bases). V was cut by 5 bases and J by 2 bases, with 11 bases left in between. This CDR3 has 14 residues. Germline values: CDR1 SGHTA, CDR2 FQGTGA. The CDR3 nucleotides are TGTGCCAGCAGCCCAGGGCTGTACACAGATACGCAGTATTTT. It encodes CASSPGLYTDTQYF.

The genes are TRBV24-1 and TRBJ1-5; 7 bases line up with TRBD1. CDR3 length: 14 amino acids. The germline V gene has CDR1 KGHDR and CDR2 SFDVKD. Losses at the gene ends were 5 bases for V and 4 bases for J; bases not matched to a gene: 4. The chain's CDR3 is CATSAPTGNQPQHF. CDR3 nucleotide sequence: TGTGCCACCAGTGCCCCGACAGGGAATCAGCCCCAGCATTTT.

J is TRBJ2-3 and V is TRBV3-1 (or the pseudogene TRBV3-2), with TRBD2 matching over 12 bases. Germline trimming cut 0 bases from V and 7 bases from J; bases unmatched to any gene: 5. Germline CDR1 reads LGHDT; CDR2 reads YNNKEL (reference sequence). CDR3 length: 16 residues. Here the CDR3 DNA reads TGTGCCAGCAGCCAAGATCTAGCGGGGGGGTCAAATACGCAGTATTTT. Amino acid sequence: CASSQDLAGGSNTQYF.

As regards this clone: Other DNA sequences within the sample encode an identical CDR3. V gene TRBV25-1 combines with J gene TRBJ1-6; possible D gene TRBD1, 5 bases. The ends were cut back, 7 bases at V and 7 bases at J, with 11 bases in the middle. The CDR3 is 13 residues long. Germline assignment: CDR1 MGHDK and CDR2 SYGVNS. This CDR3 is CASTIGGNSPLHF. CDR3 DNA sequence: TGTGCCAGCACTATCGGGGGGAATTCACCCCTCCACTTT.

The chain links TRBV20-1 to TRBJ1-1; D unclear. V lost 2 bases to trimming and J lost 8 bases, with 6 bases between them. Germline-derived CDR1 and CDR2 are DFQATT and SNEGSKA (reference sequence). CDR3 length: 10 amino acids. CDR3 amino acids: CSARQREAFF. Written as DNA, the CDR3 is TGCAGTGCTAGACAGAGGGAAGCTTTCTTT.

The chain couples TRBV11-3 to TRBJ2-5; 9 bases are a match to TRBD2. The CDR3 spans 17 residues. With 5 bases clipped from V and 5 bases from J, the junction kept 15 bases outside the gene matches. The germline gives CDR1 SGHNT, CDR2 YENEEA. The chain's CDR3 is CASSPHPSGKFRETQYF. In DNA, the CDR3 is TGTGCCAGCAGCCCCCACCCTAGCGGGAAATTTCGGGAGACCCAGTACTTC.

The genes are TRBV7-8 and TRBJ2-5; 9 bases agree with TRBD1. Trimming removed 5 bases from V and 2 bases from J; junction bases left unmatched: 3. The CDR3 length is 14 residues. Germline V CDR1 and CDR2: SGHVS, FQNEAQ. DNA of the CDR3: TGTGCCAGCAGCATTGACAGGGGGCAAGAGACCCAGTACTTC. Translated: CASSIDRGQETQYF.

Remarks on this clone: Within the sample, other DNA sequences also encode this same CDR3. This chain joins TRBV15 and TRBJ2-6; tentatively, D is TRBD2 (6 bases). The germline gives CDR1 LNHNV, CDR2 YYDKDF (reference sequence). There are 15 residues in the CDR3. The V end lost 6 bases, the J end lost 4 bases, and 13 bases lay between the germline ends. The CDR3 spells CATSNGGLGANVLTF. In DNA, the CDR3 is TGTGCCACCAGTAACGGGGGTCTGGGGGCCAACGTCCTGACTTTC.

The chain uses TRBV30 and TRBJ2-1, with TRBD2 matching 9 bases. V shed 8 bases and J 2 bases; nucleotides not matched to a gene: 1. Germline CDR1 is GTSNPN and CDR2 is SVGIG (reference sequence). The CDR3 spans 12 residues. CDR3: CAVAGAYNEQFF. In DNA form, the CDR3 reads TGTGCCGTAGCGGGAGCCTACAATGAGCAGTTCTTC.

CDR3 in DNA: TGTGCCAGCAGCTTAGGGGGGAACTTGAACACCGGGGAGCTGTTTTTT. This codes for CASSLGGNLNTGELFF. J is TRBJ2-2 and V is TRBV7-2; tentatively, D is TRBD1 or TRBD2 (5 bases each). This CDR3 has 16 amino acids. CDR1 is SGHTA, CDR2 FQGNSA, per germline. The ends were cut back, 1 base at V and 1 base at J, with 10 bases in the middle.